The 26 T cell receptor beta chains given below trace back to one sample, sequenced in a study of shared clonotypes between healthy human individuals. Only in-frame clones appear in the TCRdb table, and some are missing; sequencing was by immunoSEQ multiplex PCR. This repertoire shows around 1.1 million clones, roughly 80% found once; its top ten account for 0.89%. Sequencing input: memory CD4+ T cells from PBMCs. Subset in this sample: CD45RA-negative fraction. These receptors were taken from a man between 18 and 35 years old in good health. Some clones in this sample may be carry-over from other donors' samples.

The genes are TRBV6-1 and TRBJ1-5; no definite D call. The germline V gene encodes CDR1 MNHNS and CDR2 SASEGT. The CDR3 sequence is 18 residues long. Trimming removed 0 bases from V and 0 bases from J, with 15 bases in between. This chain's CDR3 is CASSEALLRIYSNQPQHF. CDR3 nucleotide sequence: TGTGCCAGCAGTGAAGCGCTCCTCCGGATCTATAGCAATCAGCCCCAGCATTTT.

The chain employs TRBV9 and TRBJ2-3; possibly TRBD1 for D (5 bases). The CDR3 covers 14 residues. V lost 3 bases and J 1 base, leaving 9 bases between the germline ends. CDR1 and CDR2 from the germline V gene are SGDLS and YYNGEE. The CDR3 DNA is TGTGCCAGCAGCGCCAGGGATCGCACAGATACGCAGTATTTT. Amino acid sequence: CASSARDRTDTQYF.

In its sample, this clone was seen once. This same CDR3 is encoded by further DNA sequences in the sample. The chain carries TRBV18 and TRBJ1-5; no reliable D call. Germline values: CDR1 KGHSH, CDR2 LQKENI. Trimming cost V 1 base and J 4 bases, with 5 bases left between them. The CDR3 extends over 13 amino acids. The CDR3 nucleotides read TGTGCCAGCTCACCACAAGGGAATCAGCCCCAGCATTTT. This codes for CASSPQGNQPQHF.

The V gene is TRBV23-1, the J gene TRBJ2-7; TRBD1 agrees at 9 bases. TRBV23-1 is an ORF; its function is uncertain. With V trimmed by 6 bases and J by 3 bases, 15 bases remained unmatched. This CDR3 has 17 amino acids. CDR3 bases: TGCGCCAGCAGCCAGGGGTATATGACAGGGGGAATCTACGAGCAGTACTTC. It yields the protein CASSQGYMTGGIYEQYF.

In its sample, this clone was seen a few times. The chain is built from TRBV29-1 and TRBJ2-7, with 7 bases aligning to TRBD1. The V gene end was trimmed by 1 base and the J gene end by 3 bases; junction bases not matched to a gene: 6. This CDR3 has 14 residues. CDR1 and CDR2 from the germline V gene are SQVTM and ANQGSEA. The CDR3 loop reads CSVEGATGHYEQYF. Written as DNA, the CDR3 is TGCAGCGTTGAAGGTGCGACAGGGCACTACGAGCAGTACTTC.

The chain couples TRBV6-5 to TRBJ1-1, with TRBD1 as a possible D gene (6 bases). The CDR3 totals 15 residues. Trimming left V 6 bases short and J 4 bases short, with 18 bases between. Germline V gene data show CDR1 as MNHEY and CDR2 as SVGAGI. CDR3 bases: TGTGCCAGCAGCCTCAGTATCGCAGGGGCCACTGAAGCTTTCTTT. This translates into CASSLSIAGATEAFF.

This clone was seen at least ten times. The chain carries TRBV5-1 and TRBJ2-5; possible D gene TRBD1, 5 bases. The CDR3 length is 14 residues. With 0 bases removed from V and 2 bases from J, the gap between germline ends came to 8 bases. Germline CDR1 is SGHRS and CDR2 is YFSETQ. The CDR3 sequence is CASSLGQQQETQYF. The CDR3 DNA reads as TGCGCCAGCAGCTTGGGACAGCAACAAGAGACCCAGTACTTC.

This sequence joins TRBV7-6 and TRBJ2-5; the match to TRBD2 covers 14 bases. After removal of 1 base from V and 3 bases from J, the junction contained 4 bases not matched to a gene. The CDR3 runs 17 residues. The germline gives CDR1 SGHVS, CDR2 FNYEAQ. CDR3 loop: CASSLGRLAGGEETQYF. CDR3 in DNA: TGTGCCAGCAGCTTAGGTCGACTAGCGGGAGGGGAAGAGACCCAGTACTTC.

CDR3 residues: CASSRNIVWDTQYF. CDR3 DNA sequence: TGTGCCAGCAGCCGGAATATAGTGTGGGATACGCAGTATTTT. V is TRBV11-2 and J is TRBJ2-3; D ambiguous. From germline, CDR1 is SGHAT and CDR2 FQNNGV. This CDR3 is 14 amino acids long. V was trimmed by 5 bases and J by 6 bases, leaving 15 bases between them.

This rearrangement joins TRBV19 to TRBJ1-2; no clear D gene. The CDR3 totals 11 residues. V lost 7 bases and J 4 bases, leaving 7 bases between the germline ends. Germline V gene lookup returns CDR1 LNHDA and CDR2 SQIVND (reference sequence). For the CDR3, the DNA is TGTGCCAGTACTGGACTCTATGGCTACACCTTC. Translated: CASTGLYGYTF.

The chain uses TRBV2 and TRBJ1-1, with a tentative D call TRBD1 (6 bases). Germline loops: CDR1 SNHLY, CDR2 FYNNEI. There are 14 residues in the CDR3. The germline V and J ends were trimmed by 5 bases and 0 bases, with 10 bases remaining between them. In DNA, the CDR3 is TGTGCCAGCAGTAGACAGGTATTGAACACTGAAGCTTTCTTT. It encodes CASSRQVLNTEAFF.

This clone was seen once. This chain links TRBV28 with TRBJ2-3; 14 bases align to TRBD2. V lost 6 bases to trimming and J lost 2 bases; unmatched junction nucleotides: 1. The length of the CDR3 is 15 residues. Germline values: CDR1 MDHEN, CDR2 SYDVKM. This CDR3 reads CASRGLAGDTDTQYF. The DNA of the CDR3 is TGTGCCAGCAGGGGACTAGCGGGAGACACAGATACGCAGTATTTT.

The rearrangement links TRBV5-1 to TRBJ1-3, with TRBD1 matching over 8 bases. V gave up 4 bases and J gave up 4 bases; unmatched junction bases: 10. CDR3 length: 16 amino acids. CDR1 and CDR2 (germline): SGHRS, YFSETQ. CDR3 sequence: CASSTPDRADGNTIYF. CDR3 DNA sequence: TGCGCCAGCAGCACACCGGACAGGGCGGACGGAAACACCATATATTTT.

The table lists this clone with a count of one. The chain joins TRBV27 to TRBJ2-7, with a weak D call TRBD1 (6 bases). The CDR3 sequence is 13 residues long. V was cut by 4 bases and J by 3 bases, with 10 bases left in between. Per germline, CDR1 MNHEY and CDR2 SMNVEV (reference sequence). DNA of the CDR3: TGTGCCAGCAGTTGGGGGCGGAACTACGAGCAGTACTTC. This gives the protein CASSWGRNYEQYF.

This clone was observed a single time. The genes are TRBV5-4 and TRBJ1-2, with D uncertain. The germline V gene has CDR1 SGHNT and CDR2 YYREEE (reference sequence). V lost 3 bases and J lost 4, with 13 bases in between. The CDR3 length is 14 residues. CDR3 amino acids: CASSSDGNFYGYTF. The CDR3 nucleotides are TGTGCCAGCAGCTCGGACGGAAATTTCTATGGCTACACCTTC.

This sequence joins TRBV2 and TRBJ2-7, with D unclear. Germline CDR1 is SNHLY and CDR2 is FYNNEI. V lost 3 bases, J lost 2 bases, and 11 bases lay in between. The CDR3 sequence is 14 residues long. The CDR3 region has the DNA TGTGCCAGCAGTGAGAACCCCTACCCCTACGAGCAGTACTTC. The encoded protein is CASSENPYPYEQYF. Filled out from reference TRBV2 and TRBJ2-7, the complete variable domain reads EPEVTQTPSHQVTQMGQEVILRCVPISNHLYFYWYRQILGQKVEFLVSFYNNEISEKSEIFDDQFSVERPDGSNFTLKIRSTKLEDSAMYFCASSENPYPYEQYFGPGTRLTVT.

The rearrangement uses TRBV7-9 and TRBJ1-3, with D perhaps matching TRBD1 (6 bases). The CDR3 is 15 amino acids. Trimming cost V 4 bases and J 1 base, with 11 bases left between them. Looked up from germline, CDR1 is SEHNR and CDR2 is FQNEAQ (reference sequence). CDR3 loop: CASSSAGASGNTIYF. CDR3 nucleotide sequence: TGTGCCAGCAGCTCGGCAGGGGCATCTGGAAACACCATATATTTT. Supplemented by reference TRBV7-9 and TRBJ1-3, the full variable domain reads DTGVSQNPRHKITKRGQNVTFRCDPISEHNRLYWYRQTLGQGPEFLTYFQNEAQLEKSRLLSDRFSAERPKGSFSTLEIQRTEQGDSAMYLCASSSAGASGNTIYFGEGSWLTVV.

The gene calls are TRBV7-8 and TRBJ1-4; D remains ambiguous. V shed 2 bases and J shed 4 bases, with 14 bases lying between them. The germline gives CDR1 SGHVS, CDR2 FQNEAQ. The CDR3 is 16 amino acids. CDR3 region: CASSLRESVYNEKLFF. In DNA, the CDR3 is TGTGCCAGCAGCTTAAGGGAGAGCGTCTATAATGAAAAACTGTTTTTT. Full variable domain (rest looked up from reference TRBV7-8 and TRBJ1-4): GAGVSQSPRYKVAKRGQDVALRCDPISGHVSLFWYQQALGQGPEFLTYFQNEAQLDKSGLPSDRFFAERPEGSVSTLKIQRTQQEDSAVYLCASSLRESVYNEKLFFGSGTQLSVL.

The V gene is TRBV19, the J gene TRBJ1-5; a weak D match, TRBD1 (5 bases). The CDR3 is made up of 12 amino acids. Germline-derived CDR1 and CDR2 are LNHDA and SQIVND (reference sequence). The V and J ends lost 6 bases and 4 bases respectively, with 7 bases between them. CDR3 bases: TGTGCCAGTAGGGGACCTAATCAGCCCCAGCATTTT. Residues: CASRGPNQPQHF.

This chain connects TRBV7-2 to TRBJ2-7; D is undetermined. This CDR3 has 16 amino acids. Germline-derived CDR1 and CDR2 are SGHTA and FQGNSA. Trimming cost V 1 base and J 2 bases, with 15 bases left between them. CDR3 DNA: TGTGCCAGCAGCTTAGTGGCATCACCAGGCCCCTACGAGCAGTACTTC. It specifies CASSLVASPGPYEQYF.

The chain has TRBV6-1 and TRBJ1-5; maybe TRBD1 (5 bases). Germline CDR1 MNHNS, CDR2 SASEGT. There are 15 residues in the CDR3. The germline V and J ends were trimmed by 1 base and 5 bases, with 12 bases remaining between them. CDR3 in amino acids: CASSEGGTFYQPQHF. Written as DNA, the CDR3 is TGTGCCAGCAGTGAAGGGGGGACTTTCTATCAGCCCCAGCATTTT.

The chain is built from TRBV19 and TRBJ2-1; 8 bases line up with TRBD1. Germline values: CDR1 LNHDA, CDR2 SQIVND (reference sequence). The J segment lost 6 bases and the V segment lost 5 bases, leaving 21 bases of the junction unmatched. This CDR3 spans 19 amino acids. The CDR3 loop reads CASSASGGALVWVRNEQFF. The DNA for the CDR3 is TGTGCCAGTAGTGCCTCAGGGGGCGCGTTGGTGTGGGTTCGCAATGAGCAGTTCTTC.

The J gene is TRBJ2-2, the V gene TRBV7-2; unclear D gene. Deletions cut 3 bases from V and 4 bases from J, with 12 bases between. CDR3 size: 15 residues. Germline CDR1 reads SGHTA; CDR2 reads FQGNSA. Written as DNA, the CDR3 is TGTGCCAGCAGCTTTTATGGAGTGGGCACCGGGGAGCTGTTTTTT. Amino acid sequence: CASSFYGVGTGELFF.

Worth noting for this clone: Other DNA sequences within the sample encode an identical CDR3. J is TRBJ1-5 and V is TRBV19, with D perhaps matching TRBD1 (5 bases). The CDR3 spans 14 residues. Trimming removed 2 bases from V and 3 bases from J, with 8 bases in between. Germline CDR1 and CDR2: LNHDA and SQIVND (reference sequence). The CDR3 loop is CASSIQGSNQPQHF. The CDR3 coding sequence is TGTGCCAGTAGTATACAGGGTTCCAATCAGCCCCAGCATTTT. The variable domain in full, with the rest retrieved from reference TRBV19 and TRBJ1-5, is DGGITQSPKYLFRKEGQNVTLSCEQNLNHDAMYWYRQDPGQGLRLIYYSQIVNDFQKGDIAEGYSVSREKKESFPLTVTSAQKNPTAFYLCASSIQGSNQPQHFGDGTRLSIL.

The rearrangement uses TRBV14 and TRBJ1-1; no firm D call. Germline loops: CDR1 SGHDN, CDR2 FVKESK. This CDR3 has 13 residues. Trimming stripped 3 bases from V and 7 bases from J, with 12 bases between. The CDR3 sequence: CASSHLGPLEAFF. DNA of the CDR3: TGTGCCAGCAGCCACCTCGGCCCCCTTGAAGCTTTCTTT.

This clone was seen more than once but under ten times. The CDR3 nucleotides are TGTGCCAGCAGCGAATATAGGGGTACGCAGTATTTT. Translation gives CASSEYRGTQYF. The chain couples TRBV9 to TRBJ2-3, with D perhaps TRBD1 (5 bases). The V end lost 3 bases, the J end lost 8 bases, and 10 bases lay between the germline ends. Germline V gene data show CDR1 as SGDLS and CDR2 as YYNGEE. The CDR3 has 12 amino acids.